This T cell receptor (beta chain) was captured by sequencing in a study of blood T cells in healthy people across ages. The authors ran a second PCR of roughly 6 to 12 cycles using a sample-barcoded 5' primer and a J-beta primer mix. MiXCR was run by TCRdb on the 5' RACE reads, yielding one entry per CDR3 protein. The sample contains roughly 560,000 distinct CDR3 sequences, more than 20% of which appear only once. Trimming at V came to 10 bases and at J to 0 bases, leaving 3 bases not matched to a gene. From germline, CDR1 is MNHEY and CDR2 SVGEGT. The CDR3 totals 13 residues. These data also featured in a second study, about T cells of mothers and their children.

The sequence derives from a boy younger than 18 in good health. The sample taken for sequencing was blood. V and J are TRBV6-2 or TRBV6-3 and TRBJ2-5; 9 bases map to TRBD2. CDR3 residues: CANTSGYQETQYF. DNA of the CDR3: TGTGCCAACACTAGCGGGTACCAAGAGACCCAGTACTTC.